These 10 T cell receptor beta chains were all obtained from the same sample, sequenced in a study of shared clonotypes between healthy human individuals. Profiled with immunoSEQ multiplex PCR; TCRdb holds only in-frame clones, not every one. The data contain 550,000 to 600,000 clones, around three quarters of them singletons. Sequencing was done on a sample of PBMCs. These receptor sequences come from a woman between 40 and 55 years old in good health. Some clones in this sample may be carry-over from other donors' samples.

The V gene is TRBV10-3, the J gene TRBJ1-1, with D possibly matching TRBD1 (5 bases). This CDR3 is 14 amino acids long. Looked up from germline, CDR1 is ENHRY and CDR2 is SYGVKD. V gave up 6 bases and J gave up 3 bases, with 14 bases separating them. DNA of the CDR3: TGTGCCATCAGCCCCGCCCAGGGCTACACTGAAGCTTTCTTT. This encodes CAISPAQGYTEAFF.

In the case of this clone: This sample includes further DNA sequences coding for the same CDR3. The chain links TRBV30 to TRBJ2-1, with D possibly TRBD1 on 5 matching bases. The germline V gene encodes CDR1 GTSNPN and CDR2 SVGIG (reference sequence). The germline V and J ends were trimmed by 0 bases and 4 bases, with 7 bases remaining between them. There are 13 residues in the CDR3. The CDR3 nucleotides read TGTGCCTGGAGTGTGGGGCAATACAATGAGCAGTTCTTC. Amino acid sequence: CAWSVGQYNEQFF.

This chain uses TRBV11-3 with TRBJ1-3; D is possibly TRBD1 (5 bases). The CDR3 extends over 14 amino acids. CDR1 and CDR2 (germline): SGHNT, YENEEA. V lost 5 bases to trimming and J lost 3 bases, with 11 bases between them. The CDR3 region is CASSQTVYGNTIYF. DNA for the CDR3: TGTGCCAGCAGCCAGACAGTTTATGGAAACACCATATATTTT. Looking up the rest from reference TRBV11-3 and TRBJ1-3 gives the full variable domain: EAGVVQSPRYKIIEKKQPVAFWCNPISGHNTLYWYLQNLGQGPELLIRYENEEAVDDSQLPKDRFSAERLKGVDSTLKIQPAELGDSAVYLCASSQTVYGNTIYFGEGSWLTVV.

V usage is TRBV5-4 and J usage is TRBJ2-1; TRBD2 matches 11 bases. CDR1 SGHNT and CDR2 YYREEE come from the germline V gene (reference sequence). The ends lost 1 base at V and 4 bases at J; junction bases unmatched: 4. The CDR3 is 16 residues long. The CDR3 DNA sequence: TGTGCCAGCAGCTTGACGACTAGCGGGATATACAATGAGCAGTTCTTC. This gives the protein CASSLTTSGIYNEQFF.

This clone was found a few times. The V call is TRBV19, the J call TRBJ1-2; 12 bases map to TRBD1. CDR1 LNHDA and CDR2 SQIVND come from the germline V gene (reference sequence). Losses at the gene ends were 2 bases for V and 4 bases for J; bases not matched to a gene: 5. CDR3 length equals 16 residues. DNA of the CDR3: TGTGCCAGTAGTATACCCGGGACAGGGGGCGTCTATGGCTACACCTTC. Its protein product is CASSIPGTGGVYGYTF.

About this clone: Other DNA sequences in this sample translate to the same CDR3. This chain links TRBV28 with TRBJ2-3; D might be TRBD1 (6 bases). The CDR3 has 13 residues. CDR1 and CDR2 from the germline V gene are MDHEN and SYDVKM. The V end was cut by 6 bases, the J end by 4 bases, with 11 bases between. The CDR3 sequence is CASSKQGPDTQYF. In DNA, the CDR3 is TGTGCCAGCAGCAAGCAGGGGCCAGATACGCAGTATTTT. Complete variable domain (other parts from reference TRBV28 and TRBJ2-3): DVKVTQSSRYLVKRTGEKVFLECVQDMDHENMFWYRQDPGLGLRLIYFSYDVKMKEKGDIPEGYSVSREKKERFSLILESASTNQTSMYLCASSKQGPDTQYFGPGTRLTVL.

The rearrangement uses TRBV6-1 and TRBJ1-3, with D tentatively TRBD1 (5 bases). Trimming shortened V by 3 bases and J by 5 bases, and 14 bases separated the two germline ends. CDR1 and CDR2 (germline): MNHNS, SASEGT. The CDR3 totals 15 residues. CDR3 coding DNA: TGTGCCAGCAGTGAGGGCCTACAGGTTCGAAACACCATATATTTT. This codes for CASSEGLQVRNTIYF.

V is TRBV5-8 and J is TRBJ1-5; D not resolved. The CDR3 consists of 13 residues. Per the germline V gene, CDR1 is SGHTS and CDR2 is YDEGEE. The V end was cut by 5 bases, the J end by 7 bases, with 13 bases between. The CDR3, as DNA: TGTGCCAGCAGGAGAGACAACTACCAGCCCCAGCATTTT. Residues: CASRRDNYQPQHF.

The gene calls are TRBV29-1 and TRBJ1-2; D ambiguous. From germline, CDR1 is SQVTM and CDR2 ANQGSEA. V was pared by 4 bases and J by 0 bases, with 9 bases between. The CDR3 totals 13 residues. CDR3 loop: CSVARLPNYGYTF. The DNA for the CDR3 is TGCAGCGTTGCCAGACTACCTAACTATGGCTACACCTTC.

The chain links TRBV15 to TRBJ2-1, with D possibly matching TRBD2 (6 bases). Germline lookup yields CDR1 LNHNV and CDR2 YYDKDF (reference sequence). The CDR3 is made up of 14 amino acids. Trimming shortened V by 5 bases and J by 9 bases, and 17 bases separated the two germline ends. CDR3 coding DNA: TGTGCCACCAGCTCTCGACTAGACGGGGTTGAGCAGTTCTTC. It is translated as CATSSRLDGVEQFF.